This TCR beta chain came from a study of Ad26.COV2.S vaccination and SARS-CoV-2 variants. Study-level information: Sample donor was a member of the COV1001 Ad26.COV2.S trial arm.

As for treatment: 15 to 20 received Ad26.COV2.S at low or high dose, single or two shots; about 5 received placebo; per-sample allocation not given. The samples date from day 63 after the first vaccine or placebo injection. Sequenced by immunoSEQ multiplex PCR; TCRdb stores in-frame clones only, minus some. The sample carries fewer than 500,000 clones, 90% recorded once. The V and J ends lost 5 bases and 3 bases, in that order; junction bases with no gene match: 6. CDR3 length equals 15 residues. Germline CDR1 reads MNHEY; CDR2 reads SMNVEV (reference sequence). To note about this clone: No antigen is known for it.

Findings and limits, study-wide: Greater spike-specific TCR breadth was seen in vaccine recipients than in placebo recipients. Spike-specific CD8+ and CD4+ T cell responses reportedly showed substantial breadth after vaccination.

This material consisted of peripheral blood, taken in a trial of Ad26.COV2.S vaccine versus placebo. This sequence was found in a person between 18 and 65 years old who received the Ad26.COV2.S COVID-19 vaccine or a placebo. The chain recombines TRBV27 with TRBJ2-1, with 8 bases fitting TRBD2. CDR3 sequence reads: CASSVSGRNYNEQFF. CDR3 nucleotides: TGTGCCAGCAGTGTCAGCGGGAGAAACTACAATGAGCAGTTCTTC.